These T cell receptor beta chains were read from a single sample in a study of cytomegalovirus exposure and HLA in healthy donors. TCRdb keeps only in-frame clones here, not all; method: immunoSEQ multiplex PCR. This sample has some 110,000 clones, with approximately 80% found just once. Input material: PBMCs. The receptors were sampled from a man aged 35 to 55 in good health and CMV-seronegative. CDR3s include the opening cysteine and the closing phenylalanine or tryptophan. Fields, in order: CDR3 protein, CDR3 DNA, V gene, D gene, J gene, clone size. The D gene is left open where the match is weak. Not every row has a clone size; where given, it reads once, few, many or a size class.

CASSIDTGHTQETQYF | TGTGCCAGCAGTATCGACACGGGACACACACAAGAGACCCAGTACTTC | TRBV25-1 | - | TRBJ2-5 | -
CASSLAQGAWGGYTF | TGTGCCAGCAGCTTAGCCCAGGGGGCATGGGGTGGCTACACCTTC | TRBV7-9 | TRBD1 | TRBJ1-2 | -
CASCTPGGGLYEQYF | TGTGCCAGCTGCACCCCGGGCGGGGGGCTCTACGAGCAGTACTTC | TRBV28 | TRBD2 | TRBJ2-7 | -
CASSQPTGFPWYEQYF | TGCGCCAGCAGCCAGCCGACAGGGTTCCCTTGGTACGAGCAGTACTTC | TRBV4-1 | TRBD1 | TRBJ2-7 | -
CAIGGGRGRFNEQFF | TGTGCCATCGGGGGGGGCAGGGGGCGGTTCAATGAGCAGTTCTTC | TRBV10-3 | - | TRBJ2-1 | few
CASRRDRGTQYF | TGTGCCAGCAGAAGGGACAGGGGGACCCAGTACTTC | TRBV7-9 | TRBD1 | TRBJ2-5 | -
CASSLSFDTGELFF | TGCGCCAGCAGCTTGTCTTTTGACACCGGGGAGCTGTTTTTT | TRBV5-1 | - | TRBJ2-2 | -
CASSYQDSQPQHF | TGTGCCAGTAGTTACCAGGATTCTCAGCCCCAGCATTTT | TRBV19 | - | TRBJ1-5 | -
CASSSASGGYYEQYF | TGTGCCAGCAGTTCCGCATCAGGAGGGTACTACGAGCAGTACTTC | TRBV6-5 | - | TRBJ2-7 | -
CASTKNRDNNQPQHF | TGTGCCAGTACCAAGAACCGGGACAACAATCAGCCCCAGCATTTT | TRBV19 | - | TRBJ1-5 | -
CSGGQAVYNEQFF | TGCAGCGGCGGACAGGCCGTTTACAATGAGCAGTTCTTC | TRBV29-1 | TRBD1 | TRBJ2-1 | -
CASSLGASNYGYTF | TGTGCCAGCAGCTTAGGCGCCTCTAACTATGGCTACACCTTC | TRBV7-9 | - | TRBJ1-2 | few
CASSLGWGLAELTGELFF | TGTGCCAGCAGCTTAGGGTGGGGACTAGCGGAACTCACCGGGGAGCTGTTTTTT | TRBV11-1 | TRBD2 | TRBJ2-2 | -
CASSFPVRLVYEQYF | TGTGCCAGCAGCTTCCCAGTAAGACTGGTTTACGAGCAGTACTTC | TRBV7-2 | - | TRBJ2-7 | -
CASSQGRLAATNTGELFF | TGCGCCAGCAGCCAAGGTAGACTAGCGGCCACGAACACCGGGGAGCTGTTTTTT | TRBV4-1 | TRBD2 | TRBJ2-2 | -
CASSQRAGGNQPQHF | TGTGCCAGCAGTCAAAGAGCTGGGGGGAATCAGCCCCAGCATTTT | TRBV2 | - | TRBJ1-5 | -
CASSYGAQEQYF | TGTGCCAGCAGTTACGGGGCCCAGGAGCAGTACTTC | TRBV6-5 | - | TRBJ2-7 | few
CASSFLNEQYF | TGTGCCAGCAGCTTCCTTAACGAGCAGTACTTC | TRBV5-4 | - | TRBJ2-7 | -
CASSVGGERNTIYF | TGTGCCAGCAGCGTAGGGGGGGAACGAAACACCATATATTTT | TRBV9 | - | TRBJ1-3 | -
CASSEGQGEQPQHF | TGTGCCAGCAGTGAGGGACAGGGGGAGCAGCCCCAGCATTTT | TRBV2 | TRBD1 | TRBJ1-5 | -
CASSSAGGATGELFF | TGCGCCAGCAGCTCCGCGGGGGGGGCCACCGGGGAGCTGTTTTTT | TRBV5-1 | TRBD2 | TRBJ2-2 | -
CASRKQGSTEAFF | TGTGCCAGCAGGAAACAGGGGTCCACTGAAGCTTTCTTT | TRBV2 | TRBD1 | TRBJ1-1 | -
CASSLVGGGTDTQYF | TGCGCCAGCAGCTTGGTTGGGGGGGGCACAGATACGCAGTATTTT | TRBV5-1 | TRBD2 | TRBJ2-3 | -
CASSFYVSGELFF | TGTGCCAGCAGTTTCTACGTATCCGGGGAGCTGTTTTTT | TRBV27 | - | TRBJ2-2 | -
CASSVVGARPDTQYF | TGTGCCAGCAGTGTCGTGGGGGCCCGACCAGATACGCAGTATTTT | TRBV6-4 | - | TRBJ2-3 | -
CASSSRGRGDTQYF | TGTGCCAGTAGTAGCAGGGGGCGCGGAGATACGCAGTATTTT | TRBV19 | TRBD1 | TRBJ2-3 | few
CASSVEGQGSSPLHF | TGTGCCAGCAGCGTAGAGGGACAGGGGAGTTCACCCCTCCACTTT | TRBV9 | TRBD1 | TRBJ1-6 | few
CASGLRIGGNTGELFF | TGTGCTAGTGGTTTGAGGATAGGGGGAAACACCGGGGAGCTGTTTTTT | TRBV12-5 | - | TRBJ2-2 | -
CASSPGLAVSTDTQYF | TGTGCCAGCAGCCCTGGACTAGCGGTTAGCACAGATACGCAGTATTTT | TRBV11-3 | TRBD2 | TRBJ2-3 | -
CASSEARGETQYF | TGTGCCAGCAGTGAAGCGCGAGGGGAGACCCAGTACTTC | TRBV2 | - | TRBJ2-5 | -
CASSFGTGRQPQHF | TGCGCCAGCAGCTTCGGGACAGGGAGGCAGCCCCAGCATTTT | TRBV5-1 | TRBD1 | TRBJ1-5 | -
CASSLVGPDRGVGYDGYTF | TGTGCCAGCAGCTTAGTAGGTCCGGACAGGGGAGTTGGATACGATGGCTACACCTTC | TRBV7-9 | TRBD1 | TRBJ1-2 | -
CATSKVLAGGQETQYF | TGTGCCACCAGCAAAGTACTAGCGGGGGGCCAAGAGACCCAGTACTTC | TRBV15 | TRBD2 | TRBJ2-5 | -
CASSRNRGEQYF | TGTGCCAGCAGTCGTAACAGGGGCGAGCAGTACTTC | TRBV28 | TRBD1 | TRBJ2-7 | -
CASSTHGQGRRETQYF | TGTGCCAGTAGTACTCATGGACAGGGGCGGAGGGAGACCCAGTACTTC | TRBV19 | TRBD1 | TRBJ2-5 | -
CASLGEGPEAFF | TGTGCCAGCCTCGGGGAGGGCCCTGAAGCTTTCTTT | TRBV2 | - | TRBJ1-1 | -
CASSPGETQYF | TGTGCCAGCAGCCCCGGGGAGACCCAGTACTTC | TRBV7-8 | - | TRBJ2-5 | -
CASSGLAGGADTQYF | TGTGCCAGCAGTGGGCTAGCGGGGGGCGCAGATACGCAGTATTTT | TRBV2 | TRBD2 | TRBJ2-3 | -
CASRPLAGGPGELFF | TGTGCCAGCAGACCTTTAGCGGGGGGGCCCGGGGAGCTGTTTTTT | TRBV6-1 | TRBD2 | TRBJ2-2 | -
CASSYSNSGGYGEQFF | TGTGCCAGCAGTTACTCGAATAGCGGGGGGTACGGTGAGCAGTTCTTC | TRBV6-5 | TRBD2 | TRBJ2-1 | -
CALLRPAGTYNEQFF | TGTGCCCTTCTTCGACCGGCAGGAACATACAATGAGCAGTTCTTC | TRBV7-9 | - | TRBJ2-1 | -
CASSLGGGGQETQYF | TGTGCCAGCAGCTTAGGTGGGGGGGGCCAAGAGACCCAGTACTTC | TRBV7-3 | TRBD2 | TRBJ2-5 | -
CASRPRDNSNQPQHF | TGTGCCAGCAGACCCCGGGACAATAGCAATCAGCCCCAGCATTTT | TRBV2 | - | TRBJ1-5 | -
CASSFGSGVSYEQYF | TGTGCCAGCAGCTTCGGTAGCGGGGTGTCCTACGAGCAGTACTTC | TRBV7-8 | TRBD2 | TRBJ2-7 | -
CSVTGDAGELFF | TGCAGCGTGACAGGGGATGCCGGGGAGCTGTTTTTT | TRBV29-1 | TRBD1 | TRBJ2-2 | once
CASSPAGGDTQYF | TGTGCCAGCAGTCCAGCAGGGGGAGATACGCAGTATTTT | TRBV28 | TRBD1 | TRBJ2-3 | -
CASSKMVESPLHF | TGTGCCAGCAGCAAGATGGTGGAGTCACCCCTCCACTTT | TRBV11-1 | - | TRBJ1-6 | -
CASSQWLSGGVGNEQFF | TGTGCCAGCAGCCAGTGGCTTAGCGGGGGGGTGGGGAATGAGCAGTTCTTC | TRBV4-2 | TRBD2 | TRBJ2-1 | -
CASSFIGQRGNEQFF | TGTGCCAGCAGCTTTATAGGCCAGCGTGGCAATGAGCAGTTCTTC | TRBV7-3 | - | TRBJ2-1 | -
CASSGTLQETQYF | TGTGCCAGCAGCGGGACTCTCCAAGAGACCCAGTACTTC | TRBV5-4 | - | TRBJ2-5 | -